This entry lists 8 T cell receptor beta chains sequenced from one sample in a study of T cell responses to AZD1222 COVID-19 vaccine. Assay used: immunoSEQ multiplex PCR; TCRdb lists only in-frame clones, some missing. The data hold about 54,000 clones, with about 85% observed a single time. This specimen consisted of peripheral blood, obtained on day 0 of AZD1222 vaccination. Source of these receptors: an adult in good health.

V gene TRBV5-1 combines with J gene TRBJ2-3; 9 bases agree with TRBD1. Per germline, CDR1 SGHRS and CDR2 YFSETQ. The V and J ends lost 1 base and 6 bases, in that order; junction bases with no gene match: 0. The CDR3 totals 13 residues. For the CDR3, the DNA is TGCGCCAGCAGCTTGACAGGGGGCGATACGCAGTATTTT. Translated: CASSLTGGDTQYF. Looking up the rest from reference TRBV5-1 and TRBJ2-3 gives the full variable domain: KAGVTQTPRYLIKTRGQQVTLSCSPISGHRSVSWYQQTPGQGLQFLFEYFSETQRNKGNFPGRFSGRQFSNSRSEMNVSTLELGDSALYLCASSLTGGDTQYFGPGTRLTVL.

The V and J genes are TRBV3-1 (or the pseudogene TRBV3-2) and TRBJ1-4, with D tentatively TRBD1 (5 bases). This CDR3 is built from 14 residues. CDR1 is LGHDT and CDR2 is YNNKEL in the germline V gene (reference sequence). Trimming left V 3 bases short and J 6 bases short, with 11 bases between. CDR3 protein: CASSQGGADEKLFF. CDR3 DNA: TGTGCCAGCAGCCAGGGTGGGGCGGATGAAAAACTGTTTTTT.

Only a few counts were recorded for this clone. The V and J genes are TRBV30 and TRBJ2-5, with D possibly TRBD1 on 5 matching bases. CDR3 length: 12 amino acids. Germline lookup yields CDR1 GTSNPN and CDR2 SVGIG (reference sequence). Trimming removed 3 bases from V and 0 bases from J, with 5 bases in between. The CDR3 region has the DNA TGTGCCTGGAGGGACAACCAAGAGACCCAGTACTTC. Translated, it gives CAWRDNQETQYF.

V usage is TRBV6-5 and J usage is TRBJ1-3; 11 bases line up with TRBD1. The germline V gene encodes CDR1 MNHEY and CDR2 SVGAGI. The CDR3 spans 15 residues. Trimming took 6 bases from V and 4 from J; bases not matched to a gene: 5. The CDR3 here is CASSSGTGGGNTIYF. CDR3 DNA: TGTGCCAGCAGCTCCGGGACAGGGGGAGGAAACACCATATATTTT.

The chain joins TRBV29-1 to TRBJ1-5; 7 bases match TRBD1. From germline, CDR1 is SQVTM and CDR2 ANQGSEA. V lost 4 bases to trimming and J lost 2 bases; unmatched junction nucleotides: 2. The CDR3 is made up of 13 amino acids. As DNA, the CDR3 is TGCAGCGTTGGACAGGGTCGCAATCAGCCCCAGCATTTT. Amino acid sequence: CSVGQGRNQPQHF.

V usage is TRBV6-1 and J usage is TRBJ2-7; TRBD1 matches 7 bases. Per the germline V gene, CDR1 is MNHNS and CDR2 is SASEGT. Trimming took 1 base from V and 4 from J; bases not matched to a gene: 4. The CDR3 covers 14 residues. CDR3 coding DNA: TGTGCCAGCAGTGAAGAAGGGGGCTGGTACGAGCAGTACTTC. It is translated as CASSEEGGWYEQYF.

Here the CDR3 DNA reads TGTGCCAGCAGTTTAGGGGGAGATGGAAACACCATATATTTT. Residues: CASSLGGDGNTIYF. V is TRBV27 and J is TRBJ1-3; D possibly corresponds to TRBD1 (5 bases). The CDR3 covers 14 residues. Trimming shortened V by 2 bases and J by 3 bases, and 8 bases separated the two germline ends. The germline V gene has CDR1 MNHEY and CDR2 SMNVEV (reference sequence).

This clone was seen only a few times. This chain joins TRBV27 and TRBJ2-1, with 8 bases fitting TRBD1. CDR1 MNHEY and CDR2 SMNVEV come from the germline V gene (reference sequence). V was clipped by 6 bases and J by 6 bases; unmatched bases: 10. The CDR3 covers 15 residues. The CDR3 DNA reads as TGTGCCAGCAGCCTACAGGGGGAGTATTTCAATGAGCAGTTCTTC. Its protein is CASSLQGEYFNEQFF.